Detailed here is one T cell receptor (beta chain). These data belong to a study of blood T cell repertoires in COVID-19. Looking at the study overall: There were acute and convalescent COVID-19 samples, and they came from the United States, Italy and Spain.

Libraries were prepared by immunoSEQ multiplex PCR; TCRdb keeps only in-frame clonotypes and omits some of them. The sample consists of a few hundred thousand clones, approximately 83% of them appearing once. The CDR3 runs 14 residues. V was clipped by 0 bases and J by 7 bases, with 9 bases between them. Germline V gene data show CDR1 as LGHDT and CDR2 as YNNKEL (reference sequence). The sequence was collected from a woman aged 25 to 39 who had recovered from COVID-19. The chain has TRBV3-1 (or the pseudogene TRBV3-2) and TRBJ2-2; TRBD1 might be the D (6 bases). Sequenced material: peripheral blood. The CDR3 sequence: CASSQEGAGGELFF. CDR3 in DNA: TGTGCCAGCAGCCAAGAGGGGGCCGGCGGGGAGCTGTTTTTT.